Listed here are 29 T cell receptor beta chains from one sample, sequenced in a study of identical twins (dated by TCRdb to the mid-2010s). To prepare the library, 5' RACE was applied. Sequencing relied on an Illumina HiSeq 2000. TCRdb ran its own pipeline on the public reads, namely fastp trimming at Q25 and MiXCR clone calling, and kept in-frame beta chains. When rows share a CDR3 protein, they turn into one entry using the most common DNA and genes. The table for this sample lists approximately 140,000 distinct CDR3 sequences; under 4.5% of them were counted only once. The ten largest clones take up around 8.1% of the sample. Sequenced material: memory T cells sorted from blood. The label giving this sample's cell subset or site can be read as: CD45RO+ enriched T cells. The receptor source for this set is a man aged 18 to 29 in good health.

This clonotype was seen at least ten times. The chain carries TRBV6-2 or TRBV6-3 and TRBJ2-3; TRBD2 agrees at 11 bases. CDR1 is MNHEY, CDR2 SVGEGT, per germline. The trim removed 2 bases at V and 3 bases at J, leaving 4 bases unmatched. The CDR3 totals 16 residues. The CDR3 sequence is CASSYLSGRVTDTQYF. The CDR3 region has the DNA TGTGCCAGCAGTTACCTTAGCGGGAGGGTGACAGATACGCAGTATTTT.

This clonotype has a count of ten or more. The CDR3 DNA is TGTGCCAGCAGGCTGAGGTCCAATGAGCAGTTCTTC. Protein: CASRLRSNEQFF. This chain joins TRBV12-3 or TRBV12-4 and TRBJ2-1; unclear D gene. The CDR3 spans 12 residues. V was clipped by 6 bases and J by 6 bases, with 9 bases between them.

The chain joins TRBV19 to TRBJ1-6; D not certain. V was trimmed by 11 bases and J by 10 bases, leaving 15 bases between them. Germline V gene lookup returns CDR1 LNHDA and CDR2 SQIVND (reference sequence). This CDR3 region has 12 residues. The CDR3 region is CAVGGLGSPLHF. The CDR3 nucleotides read TGTGCCGTAGGAGGACTGGGGTCACCCCTCCACTTT.

This clonotype has at least ten counts. The rearrangement joins TRBV5-1 to TRBJ2-5, with 10 bases identical to TRBD1. CDR3 length equals 15 residues. Germline trimming cut 4 bases from V and 2 bases from J; bases unmatched to any gene: 5. The germline V gene encodes CDR1 SGHRS and CDR2 YFSETQ. CDR3: CASSAGTGVQETQYF. In DNA form, the CDR3 reads TGCGCCAGCAGCGCAGGGACAGGGGTACAAGAGACCCAGTACTTC.

This chain uses TRBV19 with TRBJ2-2, with D unresolved. Trimming removed 8 bases from V and 7 bases from J, with 14 bases in between. Germline CDR1 is LNHDA and CDR2 is SQIVND (reference sequence). CDR3 length: 13 amino acids. The CDR3 protein is CASFSTRRGELFF. The CDR3 DNA reads as TGTGCCAGTTTTAGTACCCGGCGCGGGGAGCTGTTTTTT.

This clonotype was seen many times. The chain employs TRBV10-3 and TRBJ2-3, with 11 positions matching TRBD2. With V trimmed by 8 bases and J by 2 bases, 9 bases remained unmatched. Germline CDR1 ENHRY, CDR2 SYGVKD. The CDR3 spans 16 residues. This chain's CDR3 is CAIAQLAGASTDTQYF. The DNA for the CDR3 is TGTGCCATCGCCCAACTAGCGGGAGCCTCCACAGATACGCAGTATTTT.

For this clonotype: It may be a read error: a sequence one base away is much more abundant. This rearrangement joins TRBV2 to TRBJ2-1; a weak D match, TRBD2 (5 bases). The CDR3 is 14 amino acids. The V end was cut by 7 bases, the J end by 6 bases, with 16 bases between. Germline V lookup: CDR1 SNHLY, CDR2 FYNNEI. The DNA of the CDR3 is TGTGCCAGCAACAGTCGAGGGATCTTCAATGAGCAGTTCTTC. Residues: CASNSRGIFNEQFF.

This clonotype was found many times. V and J are TRBV27 and TRBJ1-3, with a tentative D call TRBD1 (5 bases). V was pared by 5 bases and J by 0 bases, with 14 bases between. The germline CDR1 and CDR2 sequences are MNHEY and SMNVEV (reference sequence). The CDR3 length is 16 residues. DNA for the CDR3: TGTGCCAGCAGTGCCGGGGGGAGGACCTCTGGAAACACCATATATTTT. It codes for CASSAGGRTSGNTIYF.

This chain links TRBV19 with TRBJ1-4; 11 nucleotides agree with TRBD1. The CDR3 totals 13 residues. Germline assignment: CDR1 LNHDA and CDR2 SQIVND (reference sequence). The V and J ends lost 11 bases and 8 bases, in that order; junction bases with no gene match: 7. The CDR3 DNA reads TGTGCCGTCAAGGACAGGGGGCGGGAAAAACTGTTTTTT. It is translated as CAVKDRGREKLFF.

The gene calls are TRBV5-6 and TRBJ2-4; possibly TRBD2 for D (5 bases). Germline V gene sequence: CDR1 SGHDT, CDR2 YYEEEE. Trimming cost V 4 bases and J 7 bases, with 18 bases left between them. This CDR3 is built from 15 residues. CDR3 loop: CASSPRDLRTNIQYF. The CDR3 nucleotides are TGTGCCAGCAGCCCCCGGGATCTTCGGACGAACATTCAGTACTTC.

This clonotype was detected many times. This sequence joins TRBV9 and TRBJ2-1; D call uncertain. The CDR3 is 15 amino acids. CDR1 is SGDLS and CDR2 is YYNGEE in the germline V gene. The V end lost 0 bases, the J end lost 1 base, and 8 bases lay between the germline ends. DNA for the CDR3: TGTGCCAGCAGCGTAGACGGGTGGTCCTACAATGAGCAGTTCTTC. It codes for CASSVDGWSYNEQFF.

Only a few counts were recorded for this clonotype. The chain combines TRBV28 with TRBJ1-2; a weak D match, TRBD1 (6 bases). V was cut by 2 bases and J by 6 bases, with 16 bases left in between. Germline V CDR1 and CDR2: MDHEN, SYDVKM. The CDR3 consists of 15 residues. The CDR3 DNA is TGTGCCAGCAGTTTAATTCAGGGGTGGGAGAATGGCTACACCTTC. This sequence encodes CASSLIQGWENGYTF.

In this sample, this clonotype turned up many times. The rearrangement links TRBV7-2 to TRBJ2-1, with D possibly being TRBD2 (7 bases). This CDR3 contains 14 residues. The germline V and J ends were trimmed by 5 bases and 9 bases, with 17 bases remaining between them. CDR1 and CDR2 (germline): SGHTA, FQGNSA. The CDR3, as DNA: TGTGCCAGCAGCCGGGGGCTAGCGGTGACTGAGCAGTTCTTC. As protein: CASSRGLAVTEQFF.

This clonotype was detected many times. This sequence joins TRBV20-1 and TRBJ1-6; 7 bases are shared with TRBD1. This CDR3 is 13 amino acids long. The J segment lost 7 bases and the V segment lost 5 bases, leaving 5 bases of the junction unmatched. The germline gives CDR1 DFQATT, CDR2 SNEGSKA (reference sequence). The CDR3 nucleotides read TGCAGTGCTGGGGGACAGTCCAATTCACCCCTCCACTTT. Translation gives CSAGGQSNSPLHF.

This clonotype was seen many times. This chain links TRBV5-1 with TRBJ1-4, with no clear D. The CDR3 has 15 amino acids. V was trimmed by 4 bases and J by 5 bases, leaving 15 bases between them. Germline V gene sequence: CDR1 SGHRS, CDR2 YFSETQ. This CDR3 reads CASSPSGGNNEKLFF. CDR3 nucleotide sequence: TGCGCCAGCAGCCCCTCGGGAGGGAACAATGAAAAACTGTTTTTT.

This clonotype was observed at least ten times. The genes are TRBV5-1 and TRBJ2-7, with D perhaps TRBD1 or TRBD2 (5 bases each). The CDR3 totals 14 residues. The germline CDR1 and CDR2 sequences are SGHRS and YFSETQ. V was trimmed by 2 bases and J by 10 bases, leaving 19 bases between them. The CDR3 DNA follows: TGCGCCAGCAGCTTATCGGGGCTCGGCGAGAGCCAGTACGTC. Protein sequence: CASSLSGLGESQYV.

This clonotype was recorded many times. The V and J genes are TRBV3-1 and TRBJ1-1; D uncertain. The V end lost 2 bases, the J end lost 1 base, and 11 bases lay between the germline ends. Germline assignment: CDR1 LGHDT and CDR2 YNNKEL (reference sequence). CDR3 length: 15 amino acids. As DNA, the CDR3 is TGTGCCAGCAGCCAAAGCACCAGGACGAACACTGAAGCTTTCTTT. It codes for CASSQSTRTNTEAFF. Combining the CDR3 with reference TRBV3-1 and TRBJ1-1 gives the whole variable domain DTAVSQTPKYLVTQMGNDKSIKCEQNLGHDTMYWYKQDSKKFLKIMFSYNNKELIINETVPNRFSPKSPDKAHLNLHINSLELGDSAVYFCASSQSTRTNTEAFFGQGTRLTVV.

This clonotype was seen ten or more times. The chain recombines TRBV24-1 with TRBJ2-2, with D possibly TRBD1 on 5 matching bases. Germline CDR1 and CDR2: KGHDR and SFDVKD. Deletions cut 0 bases from V and 7 bases from J, with 14 bases between. This CDR3 contains 16 residues. The DNA of the CDR3 is TGTGCCACCAGTGATTTGCCCAGGGTCTCAGACGGGGAGCTGTTTTTT. Translated: CATSDLPRVSDGELFF.

This clonotype was detected many times. The gene calls are TRBV2 and TRBJ1-5; D is perhaps TRBD1 (5 bases). Per the germline V gene, CDR1 is SNHLY and CDR2 is FYNNEI. The CDR3 loop spans 15 amino acids. Trimming cost V 6 bases and J 3 bases, with 15 bases left between them. The CDR3 DNA follows: TGTGCCAGCAGCGAGGGGTCCTTAATCAATCAGCCCCAGCATTTT. Amino acid sequence: CASSEGSLINQPQHF.

This clonotype showed up many times. The rearrangement joins TRBV6-2 or TRBV6-3 to TRBJ2-7; no firm D call. Looked up from germline, CDR1 is MNHEY and CDR2 is SVGEGT. V was trimmed by 8 bases and J by 0 bases, leaving 8 bases between them. There are 12 residues in the CDR3. The CDR3 DNA reads TGTGCCAGCGGGAAGAGCTCCTACGAGCAGTACTTC. It yields the protein CASGKSSYEQYF.

This clonotype has a handful of counts. The genes are TRBV2 and TRBJ1-1, with D possibly TRBD1 on 6 matching bases. Germline assignment: CDR1 SNHLY and CDR2 FYNNEI. The CDR3 is made up of 12 amino acids. V lost 7 bases and J lost 7, with 13 bases in between. The CDR3 loop reads CASNYRVSEAFF. As DNA, the CDR3 is TGTGCCAGCAACTACAGGGTGAGTGAAGCTTTCTTT.

This clonotype was observed many times. The genes are TRBV6-5 and TRBJ2-3; 7 bases line up with TRBD1. Trimming took 5 bases from V and 0 from J; bases not matched to a gene: 8. The CDR3 runs to 16 residues. Germline V gene lookup returns CDR1 MNHEY and CDR2 SVGAGI. CDR3 nucleotide sequence: TGTGCCAGCAGTAACTACAGGGGATCTAGCACAGATACGCAGTATTTT. Translated: CASSNYRGSSTDTQYF.

As for this clonotype: This may be a read error, as it is one base from a much larger clone. The conserved final phenylalanine or tryptophan is absent from the CDR3, which likely points to a read error. CDR3 DNA: TGTGCCAGTAGTCTCTCCGGGACAGGGGGCGCGAAGGGCACTGAAGCTTTCTCT. Protein product: CASSLSGTGGAKGTEAFS. The rearrangement uses TRBV19 and TRBJ1-1; 12 nucleotides match TRBD1. Germline values: CDR1 LNHDA, CDR2 SQIVND (reference sequence). Trimming took 5 bases from V and 4 from J; bases not matched to a gene: 14. There are 18 residues in the CDR3.

This clonotype was counted between two and nine times. V gene TRBV11-2 combines with J gene TRBJ2-2, with 8 positions matching TRBD2. Losses at the gene ends were 2 bases for V and 6 bases for J; bases not matched to a gene: 5. The CDR3 is 15 amino acids. Germline V lookup: CDR1 SGHAT, CDR2 FQNNGV. The CDR3 sequence is CASSLSGGPAGELFF. DNA of the CDR3: TGTGCCAGCAGCTTATCGGGAGGGCCGGCCGGGGAGCTGTTTTTT.

This clonotype was counted ten times or more. The chain links TRBV11-2 to TRBJ2-5, with a possible D match to TRBD2 (5 bases). Trimming pared 3 bases from V and 3 bases from J, leaving 8 bases between. Germline V CDR1 and CDR2: SGHAT, FQNNGV. CDR3 length: 13 amino acids. The CDR3 DNA follows: TGTGCCAGCAGCTTGAGGGATGAAGAGACCCAGTACTTC. It codes for CASSLRDEETQYF.

This clonotype was counted many times. The chain is built from TRBV5-6 and TRBJ2-3; D remains ambiguous. Germline CDR1 reads SGHDT; CDR2 reads YYEEEE. Deletions cut 1 base from V and 4 bases from J, with 13 bases between. The CDR3 is 15 amino acids. CDR3 nucleotides: TGTGCCAGCAGCTTGCCGGGTGTAGAGGCAGATACGCAGTATTTT. Translated: CASSLPGVEADTQYF.

This clonotype was counted at least ten times. The chain links TRBV9 to TRBJ2-6; D tentatively fits TRBD1 or TRBD2 (7 bases each). The CDR3 covers 17 residues. CDR1 and CDR2 (germline): SGDLS, YYNGEE. Trimming removed 0 bases from V and 2 bases from J, with 12 bases in between. CDR3 residues: CASSVGAGGAGANVLTF. In DNA form, the CDR3 reads TGTGCCAGCAGCGTAGGTGCAGGGGGGGCTGGGGCCAACGTCCTGACTTTC.

There are many counts of this clonotype. The chain recombines TRBV7-2 with TRBJ1-1; perhaps TRBD1 as D (5 bases). The CDR3 has 14 amino acids. The ends were cut back, 2 bases at V and 8 bases at J, with 15 bases in the middle. In germline, CDR1 is SGHTA, CDR2 FQGNSA. The DNA of the CDR3 is TGTGCCAGCAGCTTAACAGGCCCCCGGAGCGAAGCTTTCTTT. Its protein is CASSLTGPRSEAFF.

This clonotype was counted ten times or more. This sequence joins TRBV27 and TRBJ1-5, with 7 bases aligning to TRBD1. The V segment lost 6 bases and the J segment 4 bases; nucleotides outside the gene matches: 9. CDR3 length equals 15 residues. Germline CDR1 MNHEY, CDR2 SMNVEV (reference sequence). CDR3 nucleotide sequence: TGTGCCAGCAGCCCGGGACAGACAACGAATCAGCCCCAGCATTTT. It codes for CASSPGQTTNQPQHF.